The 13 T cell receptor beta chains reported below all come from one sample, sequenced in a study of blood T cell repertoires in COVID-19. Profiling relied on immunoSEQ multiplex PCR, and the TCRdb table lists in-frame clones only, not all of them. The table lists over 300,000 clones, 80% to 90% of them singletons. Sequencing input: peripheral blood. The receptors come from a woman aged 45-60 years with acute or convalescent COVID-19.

The CDR3 protein is CASSHTRDNEQFF. CDR3 sequence (DNA): TGTGCCAGCAGCCACACACGGGACAATGAGCAGTTCTTC. The chain carries TRBV3-1 (or the pseudogene TRBV3-2) and TRBJ2-1; D is ambiguous. Germline V CDR1 and CDR2: LGHDT, YNNKEL (reference sequence). This CDR3 spans 13 amino acids. Trimming shortened V by 3 bases and J by 5 bases, and 8 bases separated the two germline ends.

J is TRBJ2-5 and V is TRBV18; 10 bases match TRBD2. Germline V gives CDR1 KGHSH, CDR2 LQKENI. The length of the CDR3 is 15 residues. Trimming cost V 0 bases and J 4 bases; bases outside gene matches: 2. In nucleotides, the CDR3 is TGTGCCAGCTCACCACCCATAGCGGGAGGAGAGACCCAGTACTTC. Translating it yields CASSPPIAGGETQYF.

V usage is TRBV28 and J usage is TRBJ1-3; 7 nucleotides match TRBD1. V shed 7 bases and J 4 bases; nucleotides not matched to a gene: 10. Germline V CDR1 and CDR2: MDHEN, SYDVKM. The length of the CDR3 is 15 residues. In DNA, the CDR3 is TGTGCCAGCACCCTGCGACAGGGTCCAGGAAACACCATATATTTT. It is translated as CASTLRQGPGNTIYF. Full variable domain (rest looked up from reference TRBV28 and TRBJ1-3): DVKVTQSSRYLVKRTGEKVFLECVQDMDHENMFWYRQDPGLGLRLIYFSYDVKMKEKGDIPEGYSVSREKKERFSLILESASTNQTSMYLCASTLRQGPGNTIYFGEGSWLTVV.

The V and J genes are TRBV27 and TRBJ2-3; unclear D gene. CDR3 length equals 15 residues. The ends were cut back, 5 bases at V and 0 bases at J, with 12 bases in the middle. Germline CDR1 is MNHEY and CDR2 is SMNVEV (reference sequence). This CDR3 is CASSRVRTSTDTQYF. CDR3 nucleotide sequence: TGTGCCAGCAGTCGCGTGCGTACTAGCACAGATACGCAGTATTTT.

The CDR3 DNA sequence: TGTGCCATCAGTGAGTCGGGGCGGGAGGGCCGTTACAATGAGCAGTTCTTC. This translates into CAISESGREGRYNEQFF. The chain employs TRBV10-3 and TRBJ2-1; 9 bases line up with TRBD2. From germline, CDR1 is ENHRY and CDR2 SYGVKD. V shed 0 bases and J 4 bases; nucleotides not matched to a gene: 7. CDR3 length: 17 residues.

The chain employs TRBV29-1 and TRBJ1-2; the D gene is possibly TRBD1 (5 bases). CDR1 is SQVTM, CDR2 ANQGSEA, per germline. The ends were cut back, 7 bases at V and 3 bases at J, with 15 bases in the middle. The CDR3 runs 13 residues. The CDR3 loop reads CSADGGGDYGYTF. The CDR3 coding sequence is TGCAGCGCCGACGGGGGAGGGGACTATGGCTACACCTTC.

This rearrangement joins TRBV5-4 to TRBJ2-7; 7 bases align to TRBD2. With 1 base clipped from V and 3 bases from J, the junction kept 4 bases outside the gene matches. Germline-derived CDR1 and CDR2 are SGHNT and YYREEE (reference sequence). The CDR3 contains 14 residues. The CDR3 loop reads CASSLTSASYEQYF. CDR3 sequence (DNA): TGTGCCAGCAGCTTGACTAGCGCCAGCTACGAGCAGTACTTC.

The DNA of the CDR3 is TGTGCCTGGAGTGTCGGGGGTCTCTACCCGCAGTTCTTC. It codes for CAWSVGGLYPQFF. The chain joins TRBV30 to TRBJ2-1; tentatively, D is TRBD2 (6 bases). The CDR3 is made up of 13 amino acids. Germline V gene sequence: CDR1 GTSNPN, CDR2 SVGIG (reference sequence). Trimming left V 0 bases short and J 12 bases short, with 15 bases between.

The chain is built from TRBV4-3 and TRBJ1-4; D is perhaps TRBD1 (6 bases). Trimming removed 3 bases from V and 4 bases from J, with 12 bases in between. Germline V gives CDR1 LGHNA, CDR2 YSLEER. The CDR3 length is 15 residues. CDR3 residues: CASSQATGFNEKLFF. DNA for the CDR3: TGCGCCAGCAGCCAGGCCACAGGGTTTAATGAAAAACTGTTTTTT.

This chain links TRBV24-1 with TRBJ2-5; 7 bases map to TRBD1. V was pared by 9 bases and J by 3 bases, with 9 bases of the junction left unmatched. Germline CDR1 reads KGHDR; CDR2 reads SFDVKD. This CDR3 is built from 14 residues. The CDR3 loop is CATAGGSGKETQYF. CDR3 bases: TGTGCCACCGCAGGGGGAAGTGGGAAAGAGACCCAGTACTTC.

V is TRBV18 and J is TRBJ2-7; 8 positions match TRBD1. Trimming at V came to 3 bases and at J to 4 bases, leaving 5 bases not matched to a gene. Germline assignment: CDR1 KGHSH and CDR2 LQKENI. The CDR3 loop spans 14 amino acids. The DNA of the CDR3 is TGTGCCAGCTCACCTTGGACAGGGCCATACGAGCAGTACTTC. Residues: CASSPWTGPYEQYF. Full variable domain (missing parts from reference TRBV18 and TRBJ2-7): NAGVMQNPRHLVRRRGQEARLRCSPMKGHSHVYWYRQLPEEGLKFMVYLQKENIIDESGMPKERFSAEFPKEGPSILRIQQVVRGDSAAYFCASSPWTGPYEQYFGPGTRLTVT.

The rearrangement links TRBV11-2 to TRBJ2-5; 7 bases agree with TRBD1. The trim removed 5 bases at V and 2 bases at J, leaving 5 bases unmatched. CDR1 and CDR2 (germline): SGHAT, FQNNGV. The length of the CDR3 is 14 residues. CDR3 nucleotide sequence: TGTGCCAGCAGCCCTGGGACAGTACAAGAGACCCAGTACTTC. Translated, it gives CASSPGTVQETQYF.

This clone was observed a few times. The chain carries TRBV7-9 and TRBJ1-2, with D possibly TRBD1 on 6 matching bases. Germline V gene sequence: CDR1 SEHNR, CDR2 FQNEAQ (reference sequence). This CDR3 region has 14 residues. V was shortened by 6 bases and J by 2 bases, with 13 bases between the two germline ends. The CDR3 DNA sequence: TGTGCCAGCAGTCAGACAGGTTCAAACTATGGCTACACCTTC. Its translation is CASSQTGSNYGYTF.